A single T cell receptor (beta chain) is shown here with its context. As yet, its antigen is unknown. The data belong to a study of cytomegalovirus exposure and HLA in healthy donors. General study findings and limits: The records held CMV serostatus as the only immune exposure information.

Germline values: CDR1 SGHDT, CDR2 YYEEEE. Between the trimmed V and J ends, which lost 2 bases and 4 bases, there was a span of 15 bases. The CDR3 contains 15 residues. Both 60 Vbeta primers and 13 Jbeta primers went into the PCR. The table came from immunoSEQ multiplex PCR; TCRdb's copy has only in-frame clones and leaves some out. This repertoire includes some 48,000 clones. The receptor was derived from a man aged 35 to 55 in good health and CMV-seropositive. This chain connects TRBV5-6 to TRBJ1-1, with a possible D match to TRBD1 (5 bases). Sequences were obtained from PBMCs. CDR3 coding DNA: TGTGCCAGCAGCTTCAGCGGGGCTCCCAGCACTGAAGCTTTCTTT. Protein sequence: CASSFSGAPSTEAFF.